This T cell receptor (beta chain) derives from a study of neurological immune-mediated disorders. Every sequencing run generated over 190 million TCR-beta sequences from 15-18 subjects. TCRdb redid the calling of the 5' RACE reads with MiXCR, one entry per CDR3 protein. Among 25,000 or so distinct CDR3 sequences listed, 13% were seen once. The time point here: technical triplicate 1. For sorted libraries, the input was about a million CD4+ or CD8+ T cells. Study-wide points: The most TCR clonal expansion was seen in HTLV-1-associated myelopathy, whereas the least was seen in multiple sclerosis, below the level in healthy controls. Expanded clones shared no identical CDR3 amino acid sequences across subjects, which suggested private TCR-beta repertoires in all groups.

V lost 4 bases and J lost 2, with 14 bases in between. CDR1 is SGHVT and CDR2 is SQSDAQ in the germline V gene. The CDR3 totals 15 residues. To note about this clonotype: Its antigen is unidentified. Given a much more abundant clone one base away, this may be a read error.

The chain joins TRBV7-4 to TRBJ1-1, with D possibly being TRBD1 (5 bases). The sequence derives from a female donor with HTLV-1-associated myelopathy (HAM/TSP). The source material was CD4+ T cells from blood. This chain's CDR3 is CASSSKSGGNTEAFF. The CDR3, as DNA: TGTGCCAGCAGCTCGAAATCGGGGGGTAACACTGAAGCTTTCTTT.